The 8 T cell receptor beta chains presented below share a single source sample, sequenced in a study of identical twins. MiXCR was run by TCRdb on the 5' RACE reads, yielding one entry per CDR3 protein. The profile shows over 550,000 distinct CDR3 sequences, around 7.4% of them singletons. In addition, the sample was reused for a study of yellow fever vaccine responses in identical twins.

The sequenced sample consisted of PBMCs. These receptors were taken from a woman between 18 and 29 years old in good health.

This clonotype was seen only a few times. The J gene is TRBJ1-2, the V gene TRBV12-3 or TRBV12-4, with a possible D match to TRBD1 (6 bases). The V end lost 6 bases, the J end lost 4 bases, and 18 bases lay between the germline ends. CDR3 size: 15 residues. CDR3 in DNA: TGTGCCAGCAGGCCAGAGGGGGGGAACTTCTATGGCTACACCTTC. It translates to CASRPEGGNFYGYTF.

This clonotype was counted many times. CDR3 region: CASSDRQGGDTEAFF. CDR3 coding DNA: TGCGCCAGCAGTGACAGACAGGGAGGGGACACTGAAGCTTTCTTT. The genes are TRBV5-1 and TRBJ1-1, with 7 bases aligning to TRBD1. Germline CDR1 SGHRS, CDR2 YFSETQ. The junction had 10 bases not matched to a gene; V was cut back by 5 bases and J by 3 bases. This CDR3 is 15 amino acids long. Drawing the rest from reference TRBV5-1 and TRBJ1-1, the complete variable domain is KAGVTQTPRYLIKTRGQQVTLSCSPISGHRSVSWYQQTPGQGLQFLFEYFSETQRNKGNFPGRFSGRQFSNSRSEMNVSTLELGDSALYLCASSDRQGGDTEAFFGQGTRLTVV.

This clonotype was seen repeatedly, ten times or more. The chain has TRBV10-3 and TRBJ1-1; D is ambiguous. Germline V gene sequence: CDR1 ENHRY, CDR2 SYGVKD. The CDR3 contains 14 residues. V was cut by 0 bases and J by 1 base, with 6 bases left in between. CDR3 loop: CAISESRENTEAFF. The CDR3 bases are TGTGCCATCAGTGAGTCGAGGGAGAACACTGAAGCTTTCTTT.

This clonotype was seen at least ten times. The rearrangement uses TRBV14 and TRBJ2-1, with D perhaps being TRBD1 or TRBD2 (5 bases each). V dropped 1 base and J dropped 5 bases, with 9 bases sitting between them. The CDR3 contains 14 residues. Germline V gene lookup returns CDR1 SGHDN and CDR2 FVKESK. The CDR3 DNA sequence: TGTGCCAGCAGCCAAGTAGGGACCAACAATGAGCAGTTCTTC. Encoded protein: CASSQVGTNNEQFF.

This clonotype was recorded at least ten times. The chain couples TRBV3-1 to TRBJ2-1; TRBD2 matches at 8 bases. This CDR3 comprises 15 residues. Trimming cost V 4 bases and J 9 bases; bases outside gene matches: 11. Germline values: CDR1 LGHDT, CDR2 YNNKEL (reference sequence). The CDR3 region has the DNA TGTGCCAGCAGCCCCCGAGCTAGCGGGTGGGGTGAGCAGTTCTTC. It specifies CASSPRASGWGEQFF.

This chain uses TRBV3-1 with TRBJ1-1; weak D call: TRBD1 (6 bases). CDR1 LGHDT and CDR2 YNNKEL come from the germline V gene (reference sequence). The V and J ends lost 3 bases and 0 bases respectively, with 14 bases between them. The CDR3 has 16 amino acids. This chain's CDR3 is CASSHYLTGMNTEAFF. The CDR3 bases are TGTGCCAGCAGCCACTACCTAACAGGGATGAACACTGAAGCTTTCTTT.

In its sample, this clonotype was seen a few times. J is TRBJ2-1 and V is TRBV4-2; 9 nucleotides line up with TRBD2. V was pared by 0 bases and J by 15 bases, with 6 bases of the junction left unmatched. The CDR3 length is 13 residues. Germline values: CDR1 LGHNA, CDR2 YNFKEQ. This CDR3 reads CASSQERREGRFF. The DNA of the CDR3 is TGTGCCAGCAGCCAAGAGCGGCGGGAGGGCCGGTTCTTC.

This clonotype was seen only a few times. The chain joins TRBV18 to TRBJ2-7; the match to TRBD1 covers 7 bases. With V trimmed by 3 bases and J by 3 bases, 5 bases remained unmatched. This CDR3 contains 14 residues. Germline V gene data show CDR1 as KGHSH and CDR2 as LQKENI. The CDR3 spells CASSPGTELYEQYF. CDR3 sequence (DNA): TGTGCCAGCTCACCCGGGACAGAACTCTACGAGCAGTACTTC.